Below, 26 T cell receptor beta chains from the same sample are listed, as sequenced in a study of blood T cell repertoires in COVID-19. Data came from immunoSEQ multiplex PCR; TCRdb stores just in-frame clones and leaves some out. This sample has approximately 200,000 clones, with roughly 94% found just once. Specimen: peripheral blood. The receptors originated from a man younger than 40 with COVID-19, enrolled during active disease.

This chain uses TRBV15 with TRBJ1-1; D is ambiguous. CDR3 length: 13 residues. V was pared by 5 bases and J by 0 bases, with 7 bases between. In germline, CDR1 is LNHNV, CDR2 YYDKDF (reference sequence). The CDR3 here is CATSRQVNTEAFF. The CDR3 DNA is TGTGCCACCAGCCGACAAGTGAACACTGAAGCTTTCTTT.

V gene TRBV6-5 combines with J gene TRBJ1-1; 7 bases map to TRBD1. Germline V gives CDR1 MNHEY, CDR2 SVGAGI. The V segment lost 4 bases and the J segment 3 bases; nucleotides outside the gene matches: 5. CDR3 size: 14 residues. In nucleotides, the CDR3 is TGTGCCAGCAGTTTCGACAGGGTTGACACTGAAGCTTTCTTT. Protein: CASSFDRVDTEAFF.

The chain joins TRBV6-1 to TRBJ2-2; D remains ambiguous. V was cut by 2 bases and J by 4 bases, with 14 bases left in between. Germline V gives CDR1 MNHNS, CDR2 SASEGT. The CDR3 totals 16 residues. CDR3 coding DNA: TGTGCCAGCAGTGAAAACTACCTAGTTGGCACCGGGGAGCTGTTTTTT. Translated: CASSENYLVGTGELFF.

This clone was detected only once. The rearrangement uses TRBV5-1 and TRBJ2-3; the D gene is possibly TRBD1 (5 bases). Germline CDR1 SGHRS, CDR2 YFSETQ. CDR3 length equals 16 residues. V was cut by 4 bases and J by 0 bases, with 15 bases left in between. CDR3 nucleotides: TGCGCCAGCAGCCTCGCGCCAGGGATTAGCACAGATACGCAGTATTTT. It specifies CASSLAPGISTDTQYF.

This sequence joins TRBV24-1 and TRBJ1-6, with 7 bases fitting TRBD1. Germline CDR1 and CDR2: KGHDR and SFDVKD. CDR3 length: 13 amino acids. V lost 7 bases and J lost 11; bases outside the gene matches: 7. DNA for the CDR3: TGTGCCACCAGGGACAGGCCTAGTCCACCCCTCCACTTT. This translates into CATRDRPSPPLHF.

This chain links TRBV2 with TRBJ1-5, with D hard to call. Germline lookup yields CDR1 SNHLY and CDR2 FYNNEI. CDR3 size: 15 residues. With 6 bases removed from V and 0 bases from J, the gap between germline ends came to 12 bases. The CDR3 DNA reads as TGTGCCAGCAGGGACTCTAGGCTTAGCAATCAGCCCCAGCATTTT. It is translated as CASRDSRLSNQPQHF.

The chain carries TRBV25-1 and TRBJ1-2; D may be TRBD1 (5 bases). The CDR3 spans 15 residues. Germline V gene lookup returns CDR1 MGHDK and CDR2 SYGVNS. The germline V and J ends were trimmed by 4 bases and 4 bases, with 16 bases remaining between them. The CDR3 DNA sequence: TGTGCCAGCAGTGCCGGGGGGGGTTTCTTCTATGGCTACACCTTC. Translation: CASSAGGGFFYGYTF.

The rearrangement uses TRBV2 and TRBJ2-7; 8 nucleotides agree with TRBD1. This CDR3 spans 15 amino acids. Germline CDR1 reads SNHLY; CDR2 reads FYNNEI. The ends lost 4 bases at V and 4 bases at J; junction bases unmatched: 9. CDR3 amino acids: CASSGDYRGRYEQYF. In nucleotides, the CDR3 is TGTGCCAGCAGTGGGGATTACAGGGGGAGGTACGAGCAGTACTTC.

This clone was counted a single time. This chain uses TRBV6-5 with TRBJ2-7; D is unclear. The germline V gene has CDR1 MNHEY and CDR2 SVGAGI. The V and J ends lost 2 bases and 0 bases respectively, with 11 bases between them. The CDR3 has 15 residues. In DNA form, the CDR3 reads TGTGCCAGCAGTTACCGTGGAGAACTCTCCTACGAGCAGTACTTC. Translation gives CASSYRGELSYEQYF.

The J gene is TRBJ1-1, the V gene TRBV18; TRBD1 agrees at 7 bases. This CDR3 spans 15 amino acids. V lost 2 bases, J lost 5 bases, and 8 bases stayed unmatched. Germline V gene lookup returns CDR1 KGHSH and CDR2 LQKENI. For the CDR3, the DNA is TGTGCCAGCTCACCAGAAGGGGGCGCGGGAACTGAAGCTTTCTTT. Translation gives CASSPEGGAGTEAFF.

V and J are TRBV9 and TRBJ1-1; D may be TRBD1 (6 bases). The CDR3 is 17 amino acids. Germline V gives CDR1 SGDLS, CDR2 YYNGEE. V lost 0 bases and J 0 bases, leaving 15 bases between the germline ends. The CDR3 region has the DNA TGTGCCAGCAGCGTAGCAGGCACAGGGCTTATGAACACTGAAGCTTTCTTT. It encodes CASSVAGTGLMNTEAFF.

This chain joins TRBV9 and TRBJ1-1; 9 bases match TRBD1. The CDR3 has 14 amino acids. CDR1 is SGDLS, CDR2 YYNGEE, per germline. The V and J ends lost 4 bases and 2 bases, in that order; junction bases with no gene match: 3. CDR3 sequence reads: CASSRDRVNTEAFF. Written as DNA, the CDR3 is TGTGCCAGCAGCCGGGACAGGGTAAACACTGAAGCTTTCTTT.

The rearrangement links TRBV6-5 to TRBJ1-6, with D possibly matching TRBD1 (5 bases). This CDR3 is 15 amino acids long. Germline CDR1 and CDR2: MNHEY and SVGAGI. Trimming cost V 10 bases and J 4 bases, with 17 bases left between them. The CDR3 sequence is CATHRDWGYNSPLHF. The CDR3 DNA is TGTGCCACTCATCGGGACTGGGGTTATAATTCACCCCTCCACTTT.

This clone was detected once. The chain links TRBV11-2 to TRBJ1-1; maybe TRBD1 (6 bases). Germline-derived CDR1 and CDR2 are SGHAT and FQNNGV. The CDR3 extends over 14 amino acids. Trimming removed 2 bases from V and 1 base from J, with 8 bases in between. The DNA of the CDR3 is TGTGCCAGCAGCTTATTAGGGGGGAACACTGAAGCTTTCTTT. As protein: CASSLLGGNTEAFF.

In this sample, this clone turned up once. This sequence joins TRBV2 and TRBJ1-5; D possibly corresponds to TRBD1 (6 bases). Germline CDR1 is SNHLY and CDR2 is FYNNEI. V lost 5 bases and J lost 0, with 11 bases in between. The CDR3 extends over 15 amino acids. CDR3 in amino acids: CASSYRVVSNQPQHF. The CDR3 region has the DNA TGTGCCAGCAGTTACAGGGTGGTTAGCAATCAGCCCCAGCATTTT.

V and J are TRBV24-1 and TRBJ2-1; 7 nucleotides align to TRBD2. The V segment lost 4 bases and the J segment 8 bases; nucleotides outside the gene matches: 7. Germline values: CDR1 KGHDR, CDR2 SFDVKD. This CDR3 contains 14 residues. The CDR3 region has the DNA TGTGCCACCAGTGACCCCGGGGGGTCGGATGAGCAGTTCTTC. Translation gives CATSDPGGSDEQFF.

The chain employs TRBV5-3 and TRBJ1-6; perhaps TRBD1 as D (6 bases). TRBV5-3 is reported as an ORF; its role is uncertain. The CDR3 has 18 residues. Deletions cut 0 bases from V and 0 bases from J, with 13 bases between. The CDR3 loop is CARSLGSGQNSYNSPLHF. CDR3 DNA: TGTGCCAGAAGCTTGGGGTCGGGACAAAACTCCTATAATTCACCCCTCCACTTT.

The V call is TRBV28, the J call TRBJ1-5; D gene uncertain. CDR1 and CDR2 from the germline V gene are MDHEN and SYDVKM. The CDR3 has 16 residues. The V gene lost 8 bases and the J gene lost 4 bases, with 21 bases spanning the gap. This CDR3 is CASDWRGGTSNQPQHF. The CDR3 DNA reads TGTGCCAGCGATTGGCGGGGAGGAACTTCGAATCAGCCCCAGCATTTT.

The chain uses TRBV9 and TRBJ2-5; perhaps TRBD1 as D (5 bases). From germline, CDR1 is SGDLS and CDR2 YYNGEE. Trimming cost V 0 bases and J 1 base, with 13 bases left between them. The CDR3 contains 16 residues. The CDR3 is CASSVGGGTGQETQYF. Written as DNA, the CDR3 is TGTGCCAGCAGCGTAGGTGGTGGAACAGGCCAAGAGACCCAGTACTTC.

On this clone: At one boundary the junction diverges from the germline segment, which might be a read error. This chain links TRBV29-1 with TRBJ2-5; no clear D. The germline V gene has CDR1 SQVTM and CDR2 ANQGSEA. This CDR3 region has 13 residues. The DNA of the CDR3 is TGCAGCGTTCTTAGGCACTACCAGGAGACCCAGTACTTC. It translates to CSVLRHYQETQYF.

The J gene is TRBJ1-5, the V gene TRBV19; D remains ambiguous. CDR1 is LNHDA, CDR2 SQIVND, per germline (reference sequence). CDR3 length: 13 amino acids. Trimming shortened V by 5 bases and J by 6 bases, and 11 bases separated the two germline ends. The CDR3 loop reads CASSLLAGQPQHF. As DNA, the CDR3 is TGTGCCAGTAGTTTATTAGCGGGTCAGCCCCAGCATTTT.

The chain recombines TRBV2 with TRBJ1-5; D gene uncertain. CDR1 and CDR2 (germline): SNHLY, FYNNEI. Trimming left V 6 bases short and J 3 bases short, with 12 bases between. The CDR3 is 14 amino acids. The chain's CDR3 is CASSRTDVNQPQHF. CDR3 DNA sequence: TGTGCCAGCAGCCGGACTGATGTCAATCAGCCCCAGCATTTT.

V is TRBV6-2 or TRBV6-3 and J is TRBJ1-2; maybe TRBD1 (6 bases). Germline V gene sequence: CDR1 MNHEY, CDR2 SVGEGT. The CDR3 runs 13 residues. V lost 0 bases and J lost 7, with 9 bases in between. This CDR3 reads CASSYSTGGGYTF. The CDR3 DNA follows: TGTGCCAGCAGTTACTCGACAGGTGGTGGCTACACCTTC.

This chain joins TRBV5-1 and TRBJ1-2; D is uncertain. Trimming stripped 0 bases from V and 3 bases from J, with 6 bases between. The length of the CDR3 is 13 residues. The V gene's germline CDR1 is SGHRS and CDR2 YFSETQ. This CDR3 is CASSLAPDYGYTF. The CDR3 nucleotides are TGCGCCAGCAGCTTGGCTCCAGACTATGGCTACACCTTC. The full variable domain, in which reference TRBV5-1 and TRBJ1-2 provide the parts outside the CDR3, is KAGVTQTPRYLIKTRGQQVTLSCSPISGHRSVSWYQQTPGQGLQFLFEYFSETQRNKGNFPGRFSGRQFSNSRSEMNVSTLELGDSALYLCASSLAPDYGYTFGSGTRLTVV.

V usage is TRBV19 and J usage is TRBJ2-2; D call uncertain. The germline V gene has CDR1 LNHDA and CDR2 SQIVND (reference sequence). The CDR3 loop spans 14 amino acids. Trimming shortened V by 5 bases and J by 6 bases, and 13 bases separated the two germline ends. The CDR3 DNA reads as TGTGCCAGTAGTCCTTCGACCGGGTCCGGGGAGCTGTTTTTT. It specifies CASSPSTGSGELFF. Filled out from reference TRBV19 and TRBJ2-2, the complete variable domain reads DGGITQSPKYLFRKEGQNVTLSCEQNLNHDAMYWYRQDPGQGLRLIYYSQIVNDFQKGDIAEGYSVSREKKESFPLTVTSAQKNPTAFYLCASSPSTGSGELFFGEGSRLTVL.

V usage is TRBV13 and J usage is TRBJ1-5; possible D gene TRBD1, 5 bases. Trimming pared 5 bases from V and 0 bases from J, leaving 17 bases between. The CDR3 spans 17 residues. The germline V gene encodes CDR1 PRHDT and CDR2 FYEKMQ (reference sequence). CDR3 nucleotides: TGTGCCAGCAGCATCAGGGAGGGGAGGTATAGCAATCAGCCCCAGCATTTT. Translating it yields CASSIREGRYSNQPQHF.